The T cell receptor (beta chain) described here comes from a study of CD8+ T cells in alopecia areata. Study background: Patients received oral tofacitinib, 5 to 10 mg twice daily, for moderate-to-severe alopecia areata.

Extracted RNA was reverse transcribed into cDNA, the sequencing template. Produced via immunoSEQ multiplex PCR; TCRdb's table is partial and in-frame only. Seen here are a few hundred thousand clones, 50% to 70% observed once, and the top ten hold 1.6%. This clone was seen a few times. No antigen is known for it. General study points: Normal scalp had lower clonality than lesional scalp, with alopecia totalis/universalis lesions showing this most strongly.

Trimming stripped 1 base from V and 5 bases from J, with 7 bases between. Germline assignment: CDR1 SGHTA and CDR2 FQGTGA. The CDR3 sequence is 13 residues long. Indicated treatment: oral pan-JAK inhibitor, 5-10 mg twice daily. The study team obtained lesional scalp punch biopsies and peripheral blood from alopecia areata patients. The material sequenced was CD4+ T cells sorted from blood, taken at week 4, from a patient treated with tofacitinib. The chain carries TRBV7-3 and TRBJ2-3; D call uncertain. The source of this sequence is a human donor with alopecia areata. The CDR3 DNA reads TGTGCCAGCAGCTTAAAAGGTCGAGATACGCAGTATTTT. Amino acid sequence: CASSLKGRDTQYF.